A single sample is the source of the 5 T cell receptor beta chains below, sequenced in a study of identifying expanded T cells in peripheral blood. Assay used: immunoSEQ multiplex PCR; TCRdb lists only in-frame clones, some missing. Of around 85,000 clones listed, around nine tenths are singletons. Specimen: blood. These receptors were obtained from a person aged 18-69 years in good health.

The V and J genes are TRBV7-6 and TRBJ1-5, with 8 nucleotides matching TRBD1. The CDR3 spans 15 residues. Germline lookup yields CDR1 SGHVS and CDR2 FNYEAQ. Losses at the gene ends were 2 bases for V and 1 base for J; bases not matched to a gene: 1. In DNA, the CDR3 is TGTGCCAGCAGCTTAAGGACAGGGAGCAATCAGCCCCAGCATTTT. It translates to CASSLRTGSNQPQHF.

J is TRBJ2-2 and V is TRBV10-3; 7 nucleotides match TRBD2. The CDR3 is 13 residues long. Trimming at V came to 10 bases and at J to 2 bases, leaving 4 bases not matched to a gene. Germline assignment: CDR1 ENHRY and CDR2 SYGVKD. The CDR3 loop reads CATLAANTGELFF. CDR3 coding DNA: TGTGCCACGCTAGCGGCCAACACCGGGGAGCTGTTTTTT.

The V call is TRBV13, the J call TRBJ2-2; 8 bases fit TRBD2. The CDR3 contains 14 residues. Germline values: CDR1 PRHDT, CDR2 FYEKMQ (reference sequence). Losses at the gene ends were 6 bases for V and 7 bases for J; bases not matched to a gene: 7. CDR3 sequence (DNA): TGTGCCAGCAGTCGCGGGGGGCCGGGCGGGGAGCTGTTTTTT. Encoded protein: CASSRGGPGGELFF.

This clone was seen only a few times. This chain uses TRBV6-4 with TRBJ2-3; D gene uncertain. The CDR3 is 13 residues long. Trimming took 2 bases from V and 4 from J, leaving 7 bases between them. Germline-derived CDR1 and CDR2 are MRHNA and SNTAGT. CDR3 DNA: TGTGCCAGCAGTGACAGGGAATCAGATACGCAGTATTTT. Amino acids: CASSDRESDTQYF.

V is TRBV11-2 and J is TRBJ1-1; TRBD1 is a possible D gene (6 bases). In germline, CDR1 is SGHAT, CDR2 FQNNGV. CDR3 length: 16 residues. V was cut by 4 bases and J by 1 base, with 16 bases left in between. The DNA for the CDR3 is TGTGCCAGCAGCTGGATCCCAGGGGCCACGAACACTGAAGCTTTCTTT. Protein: CASSWIPGATNTEAFF.